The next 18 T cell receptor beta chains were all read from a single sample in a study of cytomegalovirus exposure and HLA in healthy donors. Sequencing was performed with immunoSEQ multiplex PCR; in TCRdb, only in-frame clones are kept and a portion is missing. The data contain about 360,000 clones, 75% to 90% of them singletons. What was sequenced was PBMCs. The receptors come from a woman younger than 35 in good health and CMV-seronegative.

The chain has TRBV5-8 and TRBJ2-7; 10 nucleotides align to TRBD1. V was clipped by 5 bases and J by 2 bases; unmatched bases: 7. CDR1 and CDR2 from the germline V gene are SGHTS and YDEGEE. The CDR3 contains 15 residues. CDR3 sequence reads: CASRLTGTGAYEQYF. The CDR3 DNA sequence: TGTGCCAGCAGGTTGACAGGGACAGGGGCCTACGAGCAGTACTTC.

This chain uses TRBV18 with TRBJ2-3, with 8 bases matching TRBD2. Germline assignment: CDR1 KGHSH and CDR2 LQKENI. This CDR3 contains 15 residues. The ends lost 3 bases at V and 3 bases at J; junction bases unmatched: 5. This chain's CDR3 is CASSPKIAGTDTQYF. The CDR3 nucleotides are TGTGCCAGCTCACCGAAAATAGCGGGAACAGATACGCAGTATTTT. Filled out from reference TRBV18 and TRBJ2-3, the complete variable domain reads NAGVMQNPRHLVRRRGQEARLRCSPMKGHSHVYWYRQLPEEGLKFMVYLQKENIIDESGMPKERFSAEFPKEGPSILRIQQVVRGDSAAYFCASSPKIAGTDTQYFGPGTRLTVL.

The CDR3: CASSQEAGFGYGYTF. The CDR3 coding sequence is TGTGCCAGCAGCCAAGAGGCAGGGTTCGGCTATGGCTACACCTTC. This chain connects TRBV14 to TRBJ1-2, with D maybe TRBD1 (5 bases). The CDR3 totals 15 residues. Trimming took off 0 bases at V and 4 bases at J, with 12 bases between the two ends. CDR1 SGHDN and CDR2 FVKESK come from the germline V gene.

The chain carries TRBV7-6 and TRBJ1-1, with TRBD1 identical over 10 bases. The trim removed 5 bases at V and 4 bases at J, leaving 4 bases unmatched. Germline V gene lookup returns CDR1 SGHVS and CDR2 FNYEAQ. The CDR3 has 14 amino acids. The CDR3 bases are TGTGCCAGCAGCAGGGACAGGGGTGGCACTGAAGCTTTCTTT. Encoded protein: CASSRDRGGTEAFF.

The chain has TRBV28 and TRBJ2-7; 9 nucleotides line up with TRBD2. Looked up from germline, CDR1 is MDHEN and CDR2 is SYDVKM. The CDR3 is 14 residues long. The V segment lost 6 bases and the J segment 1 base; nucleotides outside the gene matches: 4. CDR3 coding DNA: TGTGCCAGCAGCCCTAGCGGGGTATCCTACGAGCAGTACTTC. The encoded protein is CASSPSGVSYEQYF.

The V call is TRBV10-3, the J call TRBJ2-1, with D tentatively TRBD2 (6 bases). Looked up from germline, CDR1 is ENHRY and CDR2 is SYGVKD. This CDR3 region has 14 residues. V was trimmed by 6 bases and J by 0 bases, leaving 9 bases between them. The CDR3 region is CAIRRDNSYNEQFF. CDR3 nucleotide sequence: TGTGCCATCAGGCGGGATAACTCCTACAATGAGCAGTTCTTC.

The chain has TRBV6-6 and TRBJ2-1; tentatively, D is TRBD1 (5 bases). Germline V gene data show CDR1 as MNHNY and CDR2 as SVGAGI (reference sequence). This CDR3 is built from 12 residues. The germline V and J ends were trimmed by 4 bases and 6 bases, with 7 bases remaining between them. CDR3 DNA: TGTGCCAGCAGTTGGGGCATCAATGAGCAGTTCTTC. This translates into CASSWGINEQFF.

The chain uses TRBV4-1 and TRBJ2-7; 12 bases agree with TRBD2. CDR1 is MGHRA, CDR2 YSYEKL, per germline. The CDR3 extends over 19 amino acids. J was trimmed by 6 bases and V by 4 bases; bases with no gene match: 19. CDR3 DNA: TGCGCCAGCAGCCTCAGACTAGCGGGAGTTTCTTCGGGTCCGGGCGAGCAGTACTTC. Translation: CASSLRLAGVSSGPGEQYF.

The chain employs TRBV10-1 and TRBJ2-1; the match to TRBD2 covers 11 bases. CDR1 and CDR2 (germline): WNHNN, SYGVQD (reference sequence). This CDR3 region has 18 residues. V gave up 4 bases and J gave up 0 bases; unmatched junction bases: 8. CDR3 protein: CASSAGLAGGSSYNEQFF. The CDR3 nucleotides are TGCGCCAGCAGTGCGGGGCTAGCGGGGGGAAGCTCCTACAATGAGCAGTTCTTC.

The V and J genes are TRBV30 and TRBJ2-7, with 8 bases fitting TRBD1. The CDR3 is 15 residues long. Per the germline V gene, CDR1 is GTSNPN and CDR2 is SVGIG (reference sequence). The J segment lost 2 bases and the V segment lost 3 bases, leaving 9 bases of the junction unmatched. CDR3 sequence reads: CAWRANNRGAYEQYF. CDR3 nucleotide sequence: TGTGCCTGGAGGGCGAATAACAGGGGGGCCTACGAGCAGTACTTC.

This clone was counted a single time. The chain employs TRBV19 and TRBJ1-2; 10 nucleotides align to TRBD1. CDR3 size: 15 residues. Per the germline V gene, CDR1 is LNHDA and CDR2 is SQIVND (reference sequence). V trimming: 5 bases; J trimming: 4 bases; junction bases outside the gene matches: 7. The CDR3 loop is CASSDPRTGGYGYTF. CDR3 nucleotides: TGTGCCAGTAGTGACCCCCGGACAGGGGGCTATGGCTACACCTTC.

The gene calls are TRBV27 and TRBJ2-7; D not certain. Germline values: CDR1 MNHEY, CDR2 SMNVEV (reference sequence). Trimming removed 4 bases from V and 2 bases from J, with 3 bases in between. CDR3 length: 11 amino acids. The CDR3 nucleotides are TGTGCCAGCAGTTCTCCCTACGAGCAGTACTTC. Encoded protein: CASSSPYEQYF.

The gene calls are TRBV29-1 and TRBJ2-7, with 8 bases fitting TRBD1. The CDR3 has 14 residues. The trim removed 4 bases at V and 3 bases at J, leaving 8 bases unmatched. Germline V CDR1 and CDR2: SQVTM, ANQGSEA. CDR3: CSVGRQGAFYEQYF. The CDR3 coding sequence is TGCAGCGTTGGTAGGCAGGGGGCCTTCTACGAGCAGTACTTC.

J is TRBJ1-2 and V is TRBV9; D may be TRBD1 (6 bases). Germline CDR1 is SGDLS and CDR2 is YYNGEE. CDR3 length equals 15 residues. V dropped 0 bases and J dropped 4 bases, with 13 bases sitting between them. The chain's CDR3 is CASSVVGARIYGYTF. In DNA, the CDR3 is TGTGCCAGCAGCGTAGTGGGGGCGCGGATCTATGGCTACACCTTC. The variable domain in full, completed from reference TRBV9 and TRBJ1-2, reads DSGVTQTPKHLITATGQRVTLRCSPRSGDLSVYWYQQSLDQGLQFLIQYYNGEERAKGNILERFSAQQFPDLHSELNLSSLELGDSALYFCASSVVGARIYGYTFGSGTRLTVV.

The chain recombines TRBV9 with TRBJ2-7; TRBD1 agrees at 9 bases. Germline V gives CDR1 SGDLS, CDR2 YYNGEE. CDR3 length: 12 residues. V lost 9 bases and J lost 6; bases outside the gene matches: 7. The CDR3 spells CANRQGVLEQYF. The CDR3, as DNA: TGTGCCAACCGACAGGGGGTCCTCGAGCAGTACTTC.

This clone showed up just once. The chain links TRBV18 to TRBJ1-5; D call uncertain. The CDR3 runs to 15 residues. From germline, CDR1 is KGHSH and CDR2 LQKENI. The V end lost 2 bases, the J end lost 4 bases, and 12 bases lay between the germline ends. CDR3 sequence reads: CASSPDYNQNQPQHF. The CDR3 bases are TGTGCCAGCTCACCAGATTATAACCAGAATCAGCCCCAGCATTTT. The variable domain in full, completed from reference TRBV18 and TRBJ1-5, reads NAGVMQNPRHLVRRRGQEARLRCSPMKGHSHVYWYRQLPEEGLKFMVYLQKENIIDESGMPKERFSAEFPKEGPSILRIQQVVRGDSAAYFCASSPDYNQNQPQHFGDGTRLSIL.

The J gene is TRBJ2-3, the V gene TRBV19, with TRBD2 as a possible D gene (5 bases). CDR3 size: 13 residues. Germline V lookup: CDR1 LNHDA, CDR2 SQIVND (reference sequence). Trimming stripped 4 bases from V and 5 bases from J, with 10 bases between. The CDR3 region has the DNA TGTGCCAGTAGTAAAGCGGTTAAAGATACGCAGTATTTT. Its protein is CASSKAVKDTQYF. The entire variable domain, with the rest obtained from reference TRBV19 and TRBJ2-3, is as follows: DGGITQSPKYLFRKEGQNVTLSCEQNLNHDAMYWYRQDPGQGLRLIYYSQIVNDFQKGDIAEGYSVSREKKESFPLTVTSAQKNPTAFYLCASSKAVKDTQYFGPGTRLTVL.

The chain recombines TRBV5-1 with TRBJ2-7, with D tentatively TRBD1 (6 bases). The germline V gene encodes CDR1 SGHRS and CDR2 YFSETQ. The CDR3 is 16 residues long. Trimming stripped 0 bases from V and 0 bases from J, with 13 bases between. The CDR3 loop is CASSLGPGVSSYEQYF. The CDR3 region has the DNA TGCGCCAGCAGCTTGGGCCCAGGGGTTAGCTCCTACGAGCAGTACTTC.